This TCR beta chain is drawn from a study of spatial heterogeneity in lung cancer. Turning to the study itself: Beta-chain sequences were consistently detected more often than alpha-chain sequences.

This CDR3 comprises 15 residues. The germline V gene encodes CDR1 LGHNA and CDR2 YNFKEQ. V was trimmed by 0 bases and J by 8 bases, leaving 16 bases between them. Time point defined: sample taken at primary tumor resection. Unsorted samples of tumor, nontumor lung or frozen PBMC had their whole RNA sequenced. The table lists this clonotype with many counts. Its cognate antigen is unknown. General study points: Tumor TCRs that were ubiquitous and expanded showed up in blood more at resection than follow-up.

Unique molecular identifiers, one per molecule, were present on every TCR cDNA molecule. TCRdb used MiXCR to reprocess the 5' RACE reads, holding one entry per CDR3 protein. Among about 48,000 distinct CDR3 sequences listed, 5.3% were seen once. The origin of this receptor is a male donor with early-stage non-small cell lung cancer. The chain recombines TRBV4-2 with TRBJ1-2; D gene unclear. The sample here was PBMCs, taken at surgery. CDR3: CASSQELGSRDGYTF. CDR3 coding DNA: TGTGCCAGCAGCCAAGAATTAGGGAGCAGAGACGGCTACACCTTC.